Below, 14 T cell receptor beta chains from the same sample are listed, as sequenced in a study of T cell responses to AZD1222 COVID-19 vaccine. Libraries were prepared by immunoSEQ multiplex PCR; TCRdb keeps only in-frame clonotypes and omits some of them. The table shows around 84,000 clones, with more than 80% occurring only once. Sequencing was performed on peripheral blood, taken on day 0 of AZD1222 vaccination. All receptors derive from an adult in good health.

V gene TRBV29-1 combines with J gene TRBJ2-5; D tentatively reads TRBD1 or TRBD2 (5 bases each). Germline lookup yields CDR1 SQVTM and CDR2 ANQGSEA. Between the trimmed V and J ends, which lost 7 bases and 5 bases, there was a span of 20 bases. The CDR3 is made up of 14 amino acids. In DNA, the CDR3 is TGCAGCGCTATAGACAGAGCTCGGGATGAGACCCAGTACTTC. This codes for CSAIDRARDETQYF.

This clone has more than one count but fewer than ten. The V call is TRBV12-5, the J call TRBJ2-5; TRBD2 agrees at 10 bases. The CDR3 has 15 amino acids. CDR1 and CDR2 from the germline V gene are LGHNT and FRNRAP. J gave up 3 bases and V 5 bases, and 6 bases lay outside the gene matches. As DNA, the CDR3 is TGTGCTAGTGGTCAAACCACTAGCGGGAAAGAGACCCAGTACTTC. Translated, it gives CASGQTTSGKETQYF.

This CDR3 reads CASSLGGRYNEQFF. Here the CDR3 DNA reads TGTGCCAGCAGCTTAGGAGGGAGGTACAATGAGCAGTTCTTC. This chain connects TRBV7-2 to TRBJ2-1; D might be TRBD2 (6 bases). Trimming took off 1 base at V and 4 bases at J, with 8 bases between the two ends. The CDR3 sequence is 14 residues long. Germline V gene sequence: CDR1 SGHTA, CDR2 FQGNSA.

This clone has just a few counts. The chain couples TRBV5-1 to TRBJ2-7; TRBD2 agrees at 7 bases. The CDR3 has 16 amino acids. Germline values: CDR1 SGHRS, CDR2 YFSETQ. V shed 1 base, J shed 1 base, and the junction held 8 bases outside the gene matches. CDR3 sequence: CASSLQSSGTSYEQYF. As DNA, the CDR3 is TGCGCCAGCAGCTTGCAATCCAGCGGGACGTCCTACGAGCAGTACTTC.

The genes are TRBV2 and TRBJ1-6, with TRBD1 matching over 7 bases. The junction had 2 bases not matched to a gene; V was cut back by 4 bases and J by 2 bases. The CDR3 is made up of 15 amino acids. The germline V gene has CDR1 SNHLY and CDR2 FYNNEI. CDR3 in amino acids: CASSGQGAYNSPLHF. As DNA, the CDR3 is TGTGCCAGCAGTGGTCAGGGGGCCTATAATTCACCCCTCCACTTT.

The J gene is TRBJ2-1, the V gene TRBV20-1; D remains unclear. Per germline, CDR1 DFQATT and CDR2 SNEGSKA (reference sequence). V lost 3 bases and J 7 bases, leaving 7 bases between the germline ends. The CDR3 totals 11 residues. The DNA for the CDR3 is TGCAGTGCTAGCCCCGGGAATGAGCAGTTCTTC. It codes for CSASPGNEQFF.

The chain links TRBV28 to TRBJ1-2; 8 nucleotides align to TRBD1. This CDR3 is built from 14 residues. The V segment lost 3 bases and the J segment 2 bases; nucleotides outside the gene matches: 2. The V gene's germline CDR1 is MDHEN and CDR2 SYDVKM. The CDR3 DNA reads as TGTGCCAGCAGTTTTCCAGGGGGCAACTATGGCTACACCTTC. This translates into CASSFPGGNYGYTF.

The V gene is TRBV6-5, the J gene TRBJ1-1; tentative D call: TRBD1 (5 bases). The CDR3 covers 14 residues. Germline assignment: CDR1 MNHEY and CDR2 SVGAGI. V was clipped by 7 bases and J by 2 bases, with 14 bases between them. This CDR3 is CASIRDAGNTEAFF. CDR3 nucleotide sequence: TGTGCCAGCATCCGGGACGCTGGAAACACTGAAGCTTTCTTT.

Remarks on this clone: The sample holds other DNA sequences that translate to the same CDR3. The gene calls are TRBV28 and TRBJ2-6; D is undetermined. Trimming cost V 1 base and J 2 bases, with 0 bases left between them. This CDR3 is built from 13 residues. Germline lookup yields CDR1 MDHEN and CDR2 SYDVKM. In DNA, the CDR3 is TGTGCCAGCAGTTTATCTGGGGCCAACGTCCTGACTTTC. Translated: CASSLSGANVLTF.

The V and J genes are TRBV30 and TRBJ2-2, with 8 bases matching TRBD1. After removal of 4 bases from V and 4 bases from J, the junction contained 8 bases not matched to a gene. Germline V gene lookup returns CDR1 GTSNPN and CDR2 SVGIG (reference sequence). The CDR3 runs 15 residues. This CDR3 is CAWTGQGAGTGELFF. CDR3 in DNA: TGTGCCTGGACCGGGCAGGGGGCCGGCACCGGGGAGCTGTTTTTT.

A remark on this clone: Germline and junction disagree at one end, which may indicate a read error. The sample contains more than one DNA sequence encoding this CDR3. The chain carries TRBV27 and TRBJ2-2, with 12 positions matching TRBD2. Germline CDR1 MNHEY, CDR2 SMNVEV (reference sequence). There are 19 residues in the CDR3. For the CDR3, the DNA is TGTGCCAGCAGTCCGCGGTCTAGCGGGAGGGCCGGTGACACTGGGGAGCTGTTTTTT. The encoded protein is CASSPRSSGRAGDTGELFF.

The genes are TRBV12-3 or TRBV12-4 and TRBJ1-4, with D unclear. This CDR3 has 13 amino acids. V lost 6 bases, J lost 10 bases, and 15 bases lay in between. The CDR3 sequence is CASRESPAGKLFF. In DNA form, the CDR3 reads TGTGCCAGCAGGGAATCACCAGCGGGAAAACTGTTTTTT.

V is TRBV5-1 and J is TRBJ1-3; maybe TRBD1 (6 bases). The length of the CDR3 is 14 residues. CDR1 SGHRS and CDR2 YFSETQ come from the germline V gene. Trimming shortened V by 6 bases and J by 2 bases, and 12 bases separated the two germline ends. The CDR3 region is CASKLQGTGNTIYF. The CDR3 DNA reads TGCGCCAGCAAACTACAGGGAACTGGAAACACCATATATTTT.

The V call is TRBV4-2, the J call TRBJ2-1; the match to TRBD2 covers 7 bases. This CDR3 comprises 13 residues. V was clipped by 3 bases and J by 8 bases; unmatched bases: 4. The V gene's germline CDR1 is LGHNA and CDR2 YNFKEQ. In DNA, the CDR3 is TGTGCCAGCAGCCAGGCGGGAGACCATGAGCAGTTCTTC. Protein sequence: CASSQAGDHEQFF.